The 14 T cell receptor beta chains below all came from one sample that was sequenced in a study. Each CDR3 protein is one row after TCRdb ran MiXCR on the RT-PCR reads. The sample records 650,000 to 800,000 distinct CDR3 sequences, 14% being singletons. The sample taken for sequencing was memory CD4+ T cells from blood. These receptors were taken from a female donor in good health, serving as a healthy control.

This clonotype has more than one count but fewer than ten. The rearrangement uses TRBV5-1 and TRBJ2-3; TRBD1 is a possible D gene (6 bases). The germline V gene has CDR1 SGHRS and CDR2 YFSETQ. There are 15 residues in the CDR3. V was trimmed by 3 bases and J by 2 bases, leaving 13 bases between them. In nucleotides, the CDR3 is TGCGCCAGCAGCTCCCTCGGACAGATCACAGATACGCAGTATTTT. Residues: CASSSLGQITDTQYF.

This clonotype was seen ten or more times. The rearrangement links TRBV4-3 to TRBJ2-1; a weak D match, TRBD2 (6 bases). The CDR3 has 13 amino acids. V lost 1 base, J lost 8 bases, and 9 bases lay in between. CDR1 and CDR2 (germline): LGHNA, YSLEER. CDR3 in amino acids: CASSQAEGYEQFF. In nucleotides, the CDR3 is TGCGCCAGCAGCCAAGCGGAGGGCTATGAGCAGTTCTTC.

This clonotype has just a few counts. The V gene is TRBV6-5, the J gene TRBJ2-7, with TRBD1 matching 8 bases. Germline lookup yields CDR1 MNHEY and CDR2 SVGAGI. The CDR3 has 14 residues. V shed 7 bases, J shed 0 bases, and the junction held 5 bases outside the gene matches. The CDR3 DNA sequence: TGTGCCAGCATGACAGGGGCCAACTCCTACGAGCAGTACTTC. It specifies CASMTGANSYEQYF.

This clonotype appeared a few times. This chain joins TRBV28 and TRBJ1-2, with TRBD1 matching over 9 bases. With 6 bases clipped from V and 5 bases from J, the junction kept 4 bases outside the gene matches. The CDR3 is 13 amino acids. The germline gives CDR1 MDHEN, CDR2 SYDVKM. The CDR3 DNA reads as TGTGCCAGCAGAGTCGGGACAGGGTATGGCTACACCTTC. As protein: CASRVGTGYGYTF.

This clonotype was counted ten times or more. The V gene is TRBV7-2, the J gene TRBJ2-7, with D unclear. Per germline, CDR1 SGHTA and CDR2 FQGNSA. Trimming shortened V by 5 bases and J by 3 bases, and 8 bases separated the two germline ends. The CDR3 totals 12 residues. CDR3 DNA sequence: TGTGCCAGCAGCCGAAATTTCTACGAGCAGTACTTC. Its translation is CASSRNFYEQYF.

This clonotype was detected only a few times. The V and J genes are TRBV5-1 and TRBJ2-3; 9 bases match TRBD1. J was trimmed by 7 bases and V by 6 bases; bases with no gene match: 9. The CDR3 consists of 14 residues. Germline lookup yields CDR1 SGHRS and CDR2 YFSETQ. The CDR3 DNA is TGCGCCAGCAACACAGGGGGCTCGAGAAATACGCAGTATTTT. It specifies CASNTGGSRNTQYF. The full variable domain, in which reference TRBV5-1 and TRBJ2-3 provide the parts outside the CDR3, is KAGVTQTPRYLIKTRGQQVTLSCSPISGHRSVSWYQQTPGQGLQFLFEYFSETQRNKGNFPGRFSGRQFSNSRSEMNVSTLELGDSALYLCASNTGGSRNTQYFGPGTRLTVL.

The genes are TRBV4-3 and TRBJ2-5; no firm D call. Trimming removed 0 bases at V and 1 base at J, with 6 bases between. Germline CDR1 reads LGHNA; CDR2 reads YSLEER. The CDR3 extends over 14 amino acids. CDR3 DNA sequence: TGCGCCAGCAGCCAAGAATATCGCCAAGAGACCCAGTACTTC. Its translation is CASSQEYRQETQYF.

This clonotype was observed a few times. This chain uses TRBV11-2 with TRBJ2-3; 7 positions agree with TRBD2. Trimming took 3 bases from V and 2 from J; bases not matched to a gene: 5. The CDR3 has 15 amino acids. Germline CDR1 and CDR2: SGHAT and FQNNGV. This chain's CDR3 is CASSLGGHPTDTQYF. The CDR3 DNA follows: TGTGCCAGCAGCTTGGGAGGGCACCCCACAGATACGCAGTATTTT.

For the CDR3, the DNA is TGTGCCAGCAGCTTATTAGTCTCGAACACCGGGGAGCTGTTTTTT. Residues: CASSLLVSNTGELFF. The chain recombines TRBV11-2 with TRBJ2-2; D ambiguous. The CDR3 loop spans 15 amino acids. The germline V gene encodes CDR1 SGHAT and CDR2 FQNNGV. Trimming took off 2 bases at V and 0 bases at J, with 7 bases between the two ends.

This clonotype has ten or more counts. V and J are TRBV4-2 and TRBJ2-3, with D maybe TRBD1 (6 bases). The CDR3 runs to 14 residues. Germline loops: CDR1 LGHNA, CDR2 YNFKEQ. V lost 1 base, J lost 4 bases, and 9 bases lay in between. Here the CDR3 reads CASSQAPGADTQYF. The CDR3 DNA sequence: TGTGCCAGCAGCCAAGCACCAGGGGCAGATACGCAGTATTTT.

The chain uses TRBV20-1 and TRBJ2-3; the match to TRBD2 covers 9 bases. Germline V gives CDR1 DFQATT, CDR2 SNEGSKA (reference sequence). This CDR3 spans 15 amino acids. V shed 4 bases, J shed 4 bases, and the junction held 9 bases outside the gene matches. CDR3 residues: CSATVAGVVSDTQYF. DNA for the CDR3: TGCAGTGCTACCGTAGCGGGAGTAGTTTCAGATACGCAGTATTTT.

This clonotype was seen at least ten times. DNA of the CDR3: TGTGCCAGCAGTCCCGTGGTTGGCGAGCAGTACTTC. This sequence encodes CASSPVVGEQYF. V and J are TRBV12-3 or TRBV12-4 and TRBJ2-7; unclear D gene. V lost 5 bases, J lost 6 bases, and 11 bases lay in between. The CDR3 consists of 12 residues.

The rearrangement uses TRBV6-1 and TRBJ2-1, with D tentatively TRBD1 (6 bases). Per germline, CDR1 MNHNS and CDR2 SASEGT. This CDR3 is built from 16 residues. The V end was cut by 8 bases, the J end by 0 bases, with 17 bases between. CDR3 loop: CASDVGHSNSYNEQFF. The CDR3 nucleotides read TGTGCCAGCGATGTGGGACACTCCAACTCCTACAATGAGCAGTTCTTC.

This clonotype has only a few counts. The chain employs TRBV6-1 and TRBJ2-7; D tentatively fits TRBD1 or TRBD2 (5 bases each). V was clipped by 2 bases and J by 3 bases, with 8 bases between them. CDR1 is MNHNS and CDR2 is SASEGT in the germline V gene. The CDR3 totals 13 residues. CDR3 sequence reads: CASSERGVYEQYF. CDR3 DNA: TGTGCCAGCAGTGAAAGGGGAGTCTACGAGCAGTACTTC.